This entry lists 14 T cell receptor beta chains sequenced from one sample in a study of T cells in Graves' hyperthyroidism and ophthalmopathy. Amplification of TCR beta CDR3 regions used RNA as the template. Primed by the HTBI set, a first-round RT-PCR was run on the TCR CDR3. TCRdb processed the multiplex PCR reads anew with MiXCR; each CDR3 protein has one entry. The table shows approximately 330,000 distinct CDR3 sequences, with roughly 20% occurring only once. The sample consisted of blood. The source is a woman in her forties or fifties with Graves' hyperthyroidism.

The V gene is TRBV29-1, the J gene TRBJ1-2, with D possibly being TRBD1 (5 bases). The germline CDR1 and CDR2 sequences are SQVTM and ANQGSEA. This CDR3 is 13 amino acids long. Between the trimmed V and J ends, which lost 5 bases and 4 bases, there was a span of 14 bases. The CDR3 loop is CSVLDGGGYGYTF. Here the CDR3 DNA reads TGCAGCGTTTTAGACGGGGGTGGCTATGGCTACACCTTC. Full variable domain (remainder filled in from reference TRBV29-1 and TRBJ1-2): SAVISQKPSRDICQRGTSLTIQCQVDSQVTMMFWYRQQPGQSLTLIATANQGSEATYESGFVIDKFPISRPNLTFSTLTVSNMSPEDSSIYLCSVLDGGGYGYTFGSGTRLTVV.

This clonotype was seen a handful of times. This rearrangement joins TRBV19 to TRBJ1-2; TRBD1 matches at 8 bases. The CDR3 extends over 15 amino acids. Trimming at V came to 4 bases and at J to 2 bases, leaving 6 bases not matched to a gene. Germline lookup yields CDR1 LNHDA and CDR2 SQIVND (reference sequence). CDR3 DNA: TGTGCCAGTAGTAACGACAGGGGCCCCAACTATGGCTACACCTTC. Translation gives CASSNDRGPNYGYTF. The full variable domain, rest sourced from reference TRBV19 and TRBJ1-2, is DGGITQSPKYLFRKEGQNVTLSCEQNLNHDAMYWYRQDPGQGLRLIYYSQIVNDFQKGDIAEGYSVSREKKESFPLTVTSAQKNPTAFYLCASSNDRGPNYGYTFGSGTRLTVV.

This clonotype was counted between two and nine times. The chain combines TRBV7-6 with TRBJ2-7; the D is unclear. In germline, CDR1 is SGHVS, CDR2 FNYEAQ. The CDR3 totals 13 residues. Trimming cost V 2 bases and J 0 bases, with 5 bases left between them. In DNA, the CDR3 is TGTGCCAGCAGCTTAATGTCCTCCTACGAGCAGTACTTC. Its translation: CASSLMSSYEQYF.

This chain uses TRBV19 with TRBJ1-5; TRBD1 matches at 10 bases. The germline CDR1 and CDR2 sequences are LNHDA and SQIVND (reference sequence). The CDR3 runs to 15 residues. Losses at the gene ends were 1 base for V and 7 bases for J; bases not matched to a gene: 4. The CDR3 protein is CASSIGQGAVQPQHF. The DNA for the CDR3 is TGTGCCAGTAGTATAGGACAGGGGGCGGTCCAGCCCCAGCATTTT.

This clonotype occurred many times. V usage is TRBV20-1 and J usage is TRBJ1-1; 8 bases are shared with TRBD1. The germline V gene encodes CDR1 DFQATT and CDR2 SNEGSKA (reference sequence). The CDR3 length is 14 residues. J was trimmed by 1 base and V by 3 bases; bases with no gene match: 4. The CDR3 DNA follows: TGCAGTGCTAGCAACAGGGGGTCGAACACTGAAGCTTTCTTT. It codes for CSASNRGSNTEAFF.

In its sample, this clonotype was seen many times. The chain employs TRBV11-2 and TRBJ2-7, with TRBD2 matching over 7 bases. In germline, CDR1 is SGHAT, CDR2 FQNNGV. V was clipped by 4 bases and J by 3 bases; unmatched bases: 6. The length of the CDR3 is 14 residues. The CDR3 is CASSSTRGVYEQYF. For the CDR3, the DNA is TGTGCCAGCAGCTCGACCCGGGGGGTCTACGAGCAGTACTTC.

About this clonotype itself: A much larger clonotype is one base distant, so this may be a read error. The chain recombines TRBV20-1 with TRBJ1-1; D is perhaps TRBD1 (5 bases). V shed 4 bases and J shed 0 bases, with 12 bases lying between them. Germline loops: CDR1 DFQATT, CDR2 SNEGSKA (reference sequence). The length of the CDR3 is 14 residues. CDR3 residues: CSAIEWGMNTEAFF. The CDR3 nucleotides are TGCAGTGCTATCGAATGGGGCATGAACACTGAAGCTTTCTTT.

Remarks on this clonotype: The junction differs from germline at one of its ends, possibly a read error. The rearrangement links TRBV5-6 to TRBJ1-1; the match to TRBD1 covers 10 bases. This CDR3 has 14 amino acids. CDR1 is SGHDT and CDR2 is YYEEEE in the germline V gene. CDR3 protein: CVSSFGTGALEAFF. CDR3 DNA: TGTGTCAGCAGCTTCGGGACAGGGGCCTTGGAAGCTTTCTTT.

This chain joins TRBV15 and TRBJ2-1; no reliable D call. Germline CDR1 reads LNHNV; CDR2 reads YYDKDF (reference sequence). Trimming took 10 bases from V and 9 from J, leaving 7 bases between them. The CDR3 runs to 9 residues. The CDR3 reads CAKFPEQFF. CDR3 sequence (DNA): TGTGCCAAATTCCCTGAGCAGTTCTTC.

This clonotype was detected only a few times. The J gene is TRBJ1-1, the V gene TRBV30; D gene unclear. Trimming stripped 1 base from V and 1 base from J, with 10 bases between. This CDR3 comprises 14 residues. Per germline, CDR1 GTSNPN and CDR2 SVGIG (reference sequence). CDR3 DNA sequence: TGTGCCTGGAGTGGAGGAGGGTCGAACACTGAAGCTTTCTTT. It specifies CAWSGGGSNTEAFF.

This chain connects TRBV3-1 to TRBJ1-2; D might be TRBD1 (5 bases). The CDR3 sequence is 14 residues long. Trimming shortened V by 0 bases and J by 8 bases, and 13 bases separated the two germline ends. Germline assignment: CDR1 LGHDT and CDR2 YNNKEL (reference sequence). CDR3 in amino acids: CASSQDLGGRGYTF. DNA for the CDR3: TGTGCCAGCAGCCAAGATCTCGGGGGACGAGGCTACACCTTC. Full variable domain (outside the CDR3, taken from reference TRBV3-1 and TRBJ1-2): DTAVSQTPKYLVTQMGNDKSIKCEQNLGHDTMYWYKQDSKKFLKIMFSYNNKELIINETVPNRFSPKSPDKAHLNLHINSLELGDSAVYFCASSQDLGGRGYTFGSGTRLTVV.

This clonotype has a handful of counts. This chain uses TRBV10-3 with TRBJ1-2, with 7 bases that match TRBD1. Germline values: CDR1 ENHRY, CDR2 SYGVKD. This CDR3 contains 13 residues. The junction had 7 bases not matched to a gene; V was cut back by 11 bases and J by 1 base. DNA of the CDR3: TGTGCCTCCAGGGGGGACCATAACTATGGCTACACCTTC. Protein sequence: CASRGDHNYGYTF.

This clonotype has only a few counts. At one end, the junction sequence differs from germline, possibly due to a read error. This chain links TRBV5-6 with TRBJ2-5, with D possibly being TRBD1 or TRBD2 (6 bases each). The CDR3 has 18 residues. Germline lookup yields CDR1 SGHDT and CDR2 YYEEEE. CDR3 in DNA: TGTGCCAGCAGCCCGGGGTTGGGGGGCCCATTACTCCAAGAGACCCAATACTTC. It is translated as CASSPGLGGPLLQETQYF.

This clonotype has only one observation. The chain couples TRBV19 to TRBJ2-3; tentative D call: TRBD2 (5 bases). The V gene's germline CDR1 is LNHDA and CDR2 SQIVND (reference sequence). There are 11 residues in the CDR3. V lost 6 bases to trimming and J lost 6 bases, with 7 bases between them. The chain's CDR3 is CASRRGDTQYF. The CDR3 coding sequence is TGTGCCAGTAGGCGAGGGGATACGCAGTATTTT.